Below are 23 T cell receptor beta chains sequenced from a single sample in a study of blood T cell repertoires in COVID-19. The data were produced by immunoSEQ multiplex PCR, yet TCRdb's version contains in-frame clones alone and is incomplete. The sample lists about 120,000 clones; more than 90% were seen once. Material for sequencing was peripheral blood. These receptors all stem from a man aged 55-75 years with COVID-19, enrolled during active disease.

Turning to this clone: An end of the junction does not agree with germline; a read error may underlie this. The rearrangement links TRBV7-3 to TRBJ1-1, with D unclear. The CDR3 has 16 amino acids. Germline loops: CDR1 SGHTA, CDR2 FQGTGA. In DNA, the CDR3 is TGTGCCAGCAGCATAACCTCCGTAGGAGTAGGAACTGAAGCTTTCTTT. Translation: CASSITSVGVGTEAFF. Supplemented by reference TRBV7-3 and TRBJ1-1, the full variable domain reads GAGVSQTPSNKVTEKGKYVELRCDPISGHTALYWYRQSLGQGPEFLIYFQGTGAADDSGLPNDRFFAVRPEGSVSTLKIQRTERGDSAVYLCASSITSVGVGTEAFFGQGTRLTVV.

This chain joins TRBV14 and TRBJ2-2; TRBD1 aligns across 7 bases. With V trimmed by 9 bases and J by 1 base, 5 bases remained unmatched. The CDR3 runs to 14 residues. CDR1 and CDR2 from the germline V gene are SGHDN and FVKESK. The DNA for the CDR3 is TGTGCCAGTGGGACAGAATTGAACACCGGGGAGCTGTTTTTT. This sequence encodes CASGTELNTGELFF.

This sequence joins TRBV2 and TRBJ1-2; perhaps TRBD1 as D (5 bases). CDR3 length: 13 residues. V lost 7 bases and J 8 bases, leaving 17 bases between the germline ends. CDR1 and CDR2 from the germline V gene are SNHLY and FYNNEI. The CDR3 loop reads CASIPTGSRGYTF. The DNA of the CDR3 is TGTGCCAGCATCCCAACAGGATCCCGGGGCTACACCTTC.

The chain recombines TRBV5-1 with TRBJ2-7; possibly TRBD2 for D (5 bases). Germline V gene lookup returns CDR1 SGHRS and CDR2 YFSETQ. The ends were cut back, 4 bases at V and 4 bases at J, with 12 bases in the middle. This CDR3 region has 13 residues. CDR3 DNA sequence: TGCGCCAGCAGCATCGGGATTCCATACGAGCAGTACTTC. Protein sequence: CASSIGIPYEQYF. Together with reference TRBV5-1 and TRBJ2-7, the CDR3 gives the full variable domain: KAGVTQTPRYLIKTRGQQVTLSCSPISGHRSVSWYQQTPGQGLQFLFEYFSETQRNKGNFPGRFSGRQFSNSRSEMNVSTLELGDSALYLCASSIGIPYEQYFGPGTRLTVT.

V and J are TRBV24-1 and TRBJ2-3, with 8 positions matching TRBD2. CDR1 and CDR2 from the germline V gene are KGHDR and SFDVKD. The CDR3 contains 16 residues. V shed 0 bases and J 6 bases; nucleotides not matched to a gene: 7. CDR3 loop: CATSDLKGPGGDTQYF. In DNA form, the CDR3 reads TGTGCCACCAGTGATTTGAAGGGTCCGGGGGGGGATACGCAGTATTTT.

The chain links TRBV28 to TRBJ1-4; 10 bases are a match to TRBD1. Germline values: CDR1 MDHEN, CDR2 SYDVKM. Losses at the gene ends were 5 bases for V and 4 bases for J; bases not matched to a gene: 1. The CDR3 length is 14 residues. The CDR3 nucleotides are TGTGCCAGCAGTGACAGGGGGCTTAATGAAAAACTGTTTTTT. Translation gives CASSDRGLNEKLFF.

This clone was counted a single time. The CDR3 loop reads CASSRGLADSSYNEQFF. The CDR3 coding sequence is TGTGCCAGCAGCCGCGGACTAGCGGATAGCTCCTACAATGAGCAGTTCTTC. The V and J genes are TRBV5-4 and TRBJ2-1, with TRBD2 matching 10 bases. Germline-derived CDR1 and CDR2 are SGHNT and YYREEE (reference sequence). The V segment lost 4 bases and the J segment 0 bases; nucleotides outside the gene matches: 7. The length of the CDR3 is 17 residues.

This chain connects TRBV18 to TRBJ2-7, with D unclear. The CDR3 totals 12 residues. Trimming took 1 base from V and 7 from J, leaving 8 bases between them. Germline V lookup: CDR1 KGHSH, CDR2 LQKENI. The chain's CDR3 is CASSPQAGEQYF. CDR3 bases: TGTGCCAGCTCACCACAGGCAGGTGAGCAGTACTTC.

This chain uses TRBV6-4 with TRBJ2-3, with 7 bases matching TRBD1. There are 15 residues in the CDR3. Germline V gene lookup returns CDR1 MRHNA and CDR2 SNTAGT. Losses at the gene ends were 2 bases for V and 4 bases for J; bases not matched to a gene: 6. Here the CDR3 DNA reads TGTGCCAGCAGTGACCAAGGGGGCGGGTCAGATACGCAGTATTTT. Amino acids: CASSDQGGGSDTQYF.

This chain connects TRBV7-9 to TRBJ2-2; D is undetermined. Between the trimmed V and J ends, which lost 1 base and 0 bases, there was a span of 6 bases. Germline CDR1 is SEHNR and CDR2 is FQNEAQ (reference sequence). CDR3 size: 15 residues. The CDR3, as DNA: TGTGCCAGCAGCTTAGGCGGAGCGAACACCGGGGAGCTGTTTTTT. Amino acid sequence: CASSLGGANTGELFF.

On this clone: Within the sample, other DNA sequences also encode this same CDR3. The chain is built from TRBV5-1 and TRBJ1-1; a weak D match, TRBD1 (5 bases). V was cut by 1 base and J by 5 bases, with 9 bases left in between. The germline V gene encodes CDR1 SGHRS and CDR2 YFSETQ. The CDR3 sequence is 13 residues long. The CDR3 spells CASSLSGGTEAFF. The CDR3 DNA is TGCGCCAGCAGCTTGTCGGGGGGAACTGAAGCTTTCTTT.

The V gene is TRBV30, the J gene TRBJ1-2; possible D gene TRBD1, 6 bases. Germline values: CDR1 GTSNPN, CDR2 SVGIG (reference sequence). The CDR3 length is 13 residues. V shed 2 bases and J shed 7 bases, with 14 bases lying between them. CDR3 protein: CAWSYRVNGGYTF. DNA for the CDR3: TGTGCCTGGAGTTACAGGGTAAATGGTGGCTACACCTTC.

The rearrangement joins TRBV19 to TRBJ1-5; a possible D gene is TRBD1 (6 bases). Germline CDR1 and CDR2: LNHDA and SQIVND (reference sequence). The ends were cut back, 0 bases at V and 5 bases at J, with 17 bases in the middle. CDR3 length: 17 amino acids. The CDR3 DNA sequence: TGTGCCAGTAGTATAGACAATGACAGCCCAGGGGATCAGCCCCAGCATTTT. Translating gives CASSIDNDSPGDQPQHF.

This rearrangement joins TRBV3-1 (or the pseudogene TRBV3-2) to TRBJ2-1; 10 bases line up with TRBD2. The germline gives CDR1 LGHDT, CDR2 YNNKEL (reference sequence). This CDR3 has 14 amino acids. With V trimmed by 0 bases and J by 9 bases, 2 bases remained unmatched. The chain's CDR3 is CASSQDSGRVEQFF. The CDR3 coding sequence is TGTGCCAGCAGCCAAGACAGCGGGAGGGTTGAGCAGTTCTTC.

The V and J genes are TRBV19 and TRBJ1-1; D is possibly TRBD1 (6 bases). CDR3 size: 13 residues. CDR1 and CDR2 from the germline V gene are LNHDA and SQIVND (reference sequence). Between the trimmed V and J ends, which lost 6 bases and 5 bases, there was a span of 13 bases. The chain's CDR3 is CASRSGAWTEAFF. CDR3 nucleotide sequence: TGTGCCAGTAGATCAGGGGCGTGGACTGAAGCTTTCTTT.

This chain uses TRBV24-1 with TRBJ2-1, with 13 positions matching TRBD2. V dropped 4 bases and J dropped 5; count of bases not matched to a gene: 4. Germline CDR1 is KGHDR and CDR2 is SFDVKD. This CDR3 has 16 amino acids. CDR3 DNA sequence: TGTGCCACCAGTGACGCCGGGACTAGCGGGGACAATGAGCAGTTCTTC. It encodes CATSDAGTSGDNEQFF.

This chain joins TRBV2 and TRBJ2-6; no definite D call. The CDR3 length is 15 residues. CDR1 SNHLY and CDR2 FYNNEI come from the germline V gene. V was trimmed by 7 bases and J by 0 bases, leaving 10 bases between them. CDR3 in DNA: TGTGCCAGCAACCCAGCGCTCTCTGGGGCCAACGTCCTGACTTTC. Translated: CASNPALSGANVLTF.

V gene TRBV7-9 combines with J gene TRBJ1-1; 11 nucleotides match TRBD1. Per germline, CDR1 SEHNR and CDR2 FQNEAQ (reference sequence). The CDR3 covers 12 residues. V lost 6 bases to trimming and J lost 9 bases; unmatched junction nucleotides: 3. CDR3 sequence (DNA): TGTGCCAGCAGTCGGACAGGGGGCCAAGCTTTCTTT. This encodes CASSRTGGQAFF.

This clone was detected once. The V gene is TRBV9, the J gene TRBJ2-2; tentative D call: TRBD1 (6 bases). V was pared by 4 bases and J by 2 bases, with 15 bases between. The CDR3 has 16 amino acids. Germline V lookup: CDR1 SGDLS, CDR2 YYNGEE. The chain's CDR3 is CASSLLGQPNTGELFF. The CDR3 coding sequence is TGTGCCAGCAGCTTACTGGGACAACCCAACACCGGGGAGCTGTTTTTT.

The chain uses TRBV2 and TRBJ1-6, with unresolved D. Germline CDR1 and CDR2: SNHLY and FYNNEI. CDR3 length: 14 amino acids. The V end was cut by 5 bases, the J end by 7 bases, with 12 bases between. CDR3 sequence: CASSNGWANSPLHF. In DNA, the CDR3 is TGTGCCAGCAGTAATGGGTGGGCAAATTCACCCCTCCACTTT.

The chain employs TRBV19 and TRBJ1-4; 7 nucleotides line up with TRBD1. Germline CDR1 LNHDA, CDR2 SQIVND (reference sequence). The CDR3 runs to 13 residues. V shed 6 bases, J shed 4 bases, and the junction held 2 bases outside the gene matches. CDR3 nucleotides: TGTGCCAGTAGGGGGACAGTTAATGAAAAACTGTTTTTT. Translation gives CASRGTVNEKLFF.

This chain joins TRBV5-1 and TRBJ2-1; 9 bases agree with TRBD1. Germline trimming cut 4 bases from V and 1 base from J; bases unmatched to any gene: 3. This CDR3 has 15 residues. Germline V gene lookup returns CDR1 SGHRS and CDR2 YFSETQ. CDR3 DNA sequence: TGCGCCAGCAGCACAGACAGGGGGTCCTACAATGAGCAGTTCTTC. Protein sequence: CASSTDRGSYNEQFF.

This clone showed up just a few times. The rearrangement joins TRBV19 to TRBJ2-7; 9 positions agree with TRBD1. The CDR3 consists of 15 residues. Trimming took 8 bases from V and 0 from J; bases not matched to a gene: 8. Germline CDR1 and CDR2: LNHDA and SQIVND (reference sequence). This CDR3 reads CASGSTGQGSYEQYF. The CDR3 bases are TGTGCCAGTGGCTCAACGGGACAGGGCTCCTACGAGCAGTACTTC.